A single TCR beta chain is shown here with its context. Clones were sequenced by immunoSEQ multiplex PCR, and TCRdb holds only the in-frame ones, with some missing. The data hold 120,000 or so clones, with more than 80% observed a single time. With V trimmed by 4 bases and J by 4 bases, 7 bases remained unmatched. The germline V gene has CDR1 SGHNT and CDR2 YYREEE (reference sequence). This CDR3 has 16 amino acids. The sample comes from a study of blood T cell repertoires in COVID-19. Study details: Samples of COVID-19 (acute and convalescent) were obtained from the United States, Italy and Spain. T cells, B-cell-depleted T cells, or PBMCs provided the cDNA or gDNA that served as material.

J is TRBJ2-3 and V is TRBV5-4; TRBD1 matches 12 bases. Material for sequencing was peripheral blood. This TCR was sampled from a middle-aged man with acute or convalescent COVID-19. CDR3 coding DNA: TGTGCCAGCAGCCTACCGGGACAGGGGGCATCAGATACGCAGTATTTT. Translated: CASSLPGQGASDTQYF.